The 24 T cell receptor beta chains below were found in one sample sequenced in a study of T cell responses to AZD1222 COVID-19 vaccine. Here immunoSEQ multiplex PCR was the method, and the copy in TCRdb shows in-frame clones only, minus some. This table has some 120,000 clones, more than 85% appearing once. Specimen: peripheral blood, collected on day 0 of AZD1222 vaccination. The receptors come from an adult in good health.

The table lists this clone with a few counts. The CDR3 loop is CASSLDGGGNQPQHF. In nucleotides, the CDR3 is TGTGCCAGCAGTCTAGACGGGGGCGGCAATCAGCCCCAGCATTTT. V and J are TRBV6-5 and TRBJ1-5; D is possibly TRBD1 (6 bases). CDR3 length: 15 residues. Germline CDR1 MNHEY, CDR2 SVGAGI. V gave up 5 bases and J gave up 2 bases, with 13 bases separating them.

The CDR3 DNA sequence: TGTGCCAGCAGCTGCCGCCGGGACAGGGGACAAGATTGGAGCTACAATGAGCAGTTCTTC. Translating gives CASSCRRDRGQDWSYNEQFF. This chain joins TRBV12-1 and TRBJ2-1; the D call of TRBD1 is as the table states it, not checked on the DNA. TRBV12-1 is labeled a pseudogene. The CDR3 contains 20 residues.

The chain couples TRBV10-3 to TRBJ1-6; 9 bases fit TRBD1. The V segment lost 3 bases and the J segment 8 bases; nucleotides outside the gene matches: 2. Germline lookup yields CDR1 ENHRY and CDR2 SYGVKD. This CDR3 is built from 14 residues. Here the CDR3 reads CAISERDRDSPLHF. The CDR3 DNA reads TGTGCCATCAGTGAAAGGGACAGGGATTCACCCCTCCACTTT.

The chain employs TRBV7-6 and TRBJ2-6; D possibly corresponds to TRBD2 (5 bases). Germline V gene sequence: CDR1 SGHVS, CDR2 FNYEAQ. V shed 1 base and J shed 0 bases, with 10 bases lying between them. The CDR3 has 17 residues. The DNA for the CDR3 is TGTGCCAGCAGCTTAGGAGCCGGGAACTCTGGGGCCAACGTCCTGACTTTC. It specifies CASSLGAGNSGANVLTF.

The rearrangement joins TRBV28 to TRBJ1-2; TRBD1 might be the D (6 bases). The CDR3 sequence is 14 residues long. Germline CDR1 is MDHEN and CDR2 is SYDVKM. The germline V and J ends were trimmed by 5 bases and 4 bases, with 14 bases remaining between them. The CDR3 sequence: CASSAGGGVYGYTF. CDR3 sequence (DNA): TGTGCCAGCAGTGCAGGAGGGGGAGTCTATGGCTACACCTTC.

The rearrangement links TRBV9 to TRBJ2-2; D gene uncertain. Trimming removed 0 bases from V and 0 bases from J, with 3 bases in between. This CDR3 has 14 amino acids. Germline loops: CDR1 SGDLS, CDR2 YYNGEE. CDR3 region: CASSVGTNTGELFF. The CDR3 DNA sequence: TGTGCCAGCAGCGTAGGTACGAACACCGGGGAGCTGTTTTTT.

The V gene is TRBV27, the J gene TRBJ1-2; D remains unclear. This CDR3 is 13 amino acids long. The germline V and J ends were trimmed by 3 bases and 4 bases, with 9 bases remaining between them. Germline assignment: CDR1 MNHEY and CDR2 SMNVEV (reference sequence). This chain's CDR3 is CASSFGSRYGYTF. The CDR3 DNA sequence: TGTGCCAGCAGTTTTGGCAGCCGCTATGGCTACACCTTC.

The chain employs TRBV6-5 and TRBJ1-3, with D perhaps matching TRBD1 (5 bases). Trimming stripped 7 bases from V and 1 base from J, with 14 bases between. The CDR3 contains 15 residues. Germline V gene lookup returns CDR1 MNHEY and CDR2 SVGAGI. CDR3 protein: CASNGRDGSGNTIYF. DNA for the CDR3: TGTGCCAGCAACGGTCGGGACGGTTCTGGAAACACCATATATTTT.

The chain links TRBV10-3 to TRBJ2-5; 7 nucleotides line up with TRBD1. V was pared by 7 bases and J by 4 bases, with 6 bases of the junction left unmatched. Germline CDR1 ENHRY, CDR2 SYGVKD. The CDR3 is 13 residues long. The CDR3 protein is CAITTGAGETQYF. The CDR3 nucleotides are TGTGCCATCACCACAGGGGCCGGAGAGACCCAGTACTTC.

V gene TRBV4-3 combines with J gene TRBJ2-3, with 12 bases that match TRBD2. J was trimmed by 0 bases and V by 3 bases; bases with no gene match: 10. The CDR3 runs 19 residues. Per germline, CDR1 LGHNA and CDR2 YSLEER. The CDR3 coding sequence is TGCGCCAGCAGCCAGGCTAGCGGGGGGGCCCGTCCGAGCACAGATACGCAGTATTTT. It encodes CASSQASGGARPSTDTQYF.

The chain has TRBV7-8 and TRBJ1-2, with D unresolved. This CDR3 has 15 residues. Between the trimmed V and J ends, which lost 5 bases and 2 bases, there was a span of 15 bases. Germline V gives CDR1 SGHVS, CDR2 FQNEAQ. CDR3: CASSHMLAQNYGYTF. CDR3 bases: TGTGCCAGCAGCCACATGTTGGCACAGAACTATGGCTACACCTTC.

This rearrangement joins TRBV4-3 to TRBJ1-2; perhaps TRBD1 as D (5 bases). There are 16 residues in the CDR3. CDR1 and CDR2 (germline): LGHNA, YSLEER. V was clipped by 1 base and J by 3 bases, with 15 bases between them. Here the CDR3 reads CASSQGQPGAHYGYTF. The CDR3 DNA sequence: TGCGCCAGCAGCCAAGGGCAACCCGGGGCCCACTATGGCTACACCTTC.

The chain combines TRBV19 with TRBJ2-2; 8 bases line up with TRBD1. Germline lookup yields CDR1 LNHDA and CDR2 SQIVND (reference sequence). V was clipped by 7 bases and J by 6 bases; unmatched bases: 7. This CDR3 contains 14 residues. The DNA of the CDR3 is TGTGCCAGTAAAGGACAGGGCTGGGCCGGGGAGCTGTTTTTT. As protein: CASKGQGWAGELFF.

V usage is TRBV3-1 (or the pseudogene TRBV3-2) and J usage is TRBJ1-4; 8 bases are a match to TRBD1. The V gene's germline CDR1 is LGHDT and CDR2 YNNKEL (reference sequence). The length of the CDR3 is 15 residues. V lost 4 bases and J lost 4; bases outside the gene matches: 5. As DNA, the CDR3 is TGTGCCAGCAGCCTTCGGACAGGGAGTAATGAAAAACTGTTTTTT. Protein sequence: CASSLRTGSNEKLFF.

The chain has TRBV27 and TRBJ1-6; D gene uncertain. Trimming took off 8 bases at V and 0 bases at J, with 11 bases between the two ends. CDR1 is MNHEY and CDR2 is SMNVEV in the germline V gene (reference sequence). The CDR3 is made up of 15 amino acids. The chain's CDR3 is CASGRGSSYNSPLHF. The CDR3 bases are TGTGCCAGCGGCAGAGGGAGCTCCTATAATTCACCCCTCCACTTT.

The gene calls are TRBV3-1 (or the pseudogene TRBV3-2) and TRBJ2-1, with 7 bases fitting TRBD1. Germline V CDR1 and CDR2: LGHDT, YNNKEL (reference sequence). V shed 3 bases and J 2 bases; nucleotides not matched to a gene: 1. The CDR3 covers 14 residues. Written as DNA, the CDR3 is TGTGCCAGCAGCCAGGGACAGACCTACAATGAGCAGTTCTTC. Its translation: CASSQGQTYNEQFF.

The chain couples TRBV11-2 to TRBJ1-1; TRBD1 might be the D (6 bases). The CDR3 totals 13 residues. V lost 2 bases to trimming and J lost 6 bases, with 10 bases between them. The V gene's germline CDR1 is SGHAT and CDR2 FQNNGV. In nucleotides, the CDR3 is TGTGCCAGCAGCTTAACGACAGGCGCTGAAGCTTTCTTT. Its protein is CASSLTTGAEAFF.

This sequence joins TRBV2 and TRBJ1-3; D remains ambiguous. The V end lost 8 bases, the J end lost 3 bases, and 14 bases lay between the germline ends. The germline V gene encodes CDR1 SNHLY and CDR2 FYNNEI. This CDR3 is 14 amino acids long. This CDR3 is CASLVVGRGNTIYF. The CDR3 nucleotides are TGTGCCAGCTTGGTGGTGGGCCGTGGAAACACCATATATTTT.

This chain uses TRBV7-9 with TRBJ2-5, with 9 bases that match TRBD1. There are 14 residues in the CDR3. The V gene end was trimmed by 6 bases and the J gene end by 0 bases; junction bases not matched to a gene: 2. From germline, CDR1 is SEHNR and CDR2 FQNEAQ (reference sequence). Written as DNA, the CDR3 is TGTGCCAGCAGAGGGGACAGGGACCAAGAGACCCAGTACTTC. Its translation is CASRGDRDQETQYF.

V and J are TRBV7-3 and TRBJ2-7, with TRBD1 matching over 7 bases. The CDR3 extends over 15 amino acids. CDR1 is SGHTA and CDR2 is FQGTGA in the germline V gene. The trim removed 0 bases at V and 4 bases at J, leaving 6 bases unmatched. The CDR3 here is CASSLTPDRDYEQYF. CDR3 DNA sequence: TGTGCCAGCAGCTTAACGCCCGACAGGGATTACGAGCAGTACTTC.

The chain combines TRBV18 with TRBJ1-2; tentatively, D is TRBD1 (5 bases). The CDR3 contains 13 residues. The germline V and J ends were trimmed by 4 bases and 0 bases, with 6 bases remaining between them. Per the germline V gene, CDR1 is KGHSH and CDR2 is LQKENI. CDR3 bases: TGTGCCAGCTCACGAGGGGCTAACTATGGCTACACCTTC. Amino acids: CASSRGANYGYTF.

The gene calls are TRBV27 and TRBJ2-5, with 11 bases lining up with TRBD1. CDR3 length: 16 amino acids. The junction had 3 bases not matched to a gene; V was cut back by 3 bases and J by 0 bases. The V gene's germline CDR1 is MNHEY and CDR2 SMNVEV (reference sequence). CDR3 in amino acids: CASSFGTGGYQETQYF. CDR3 coding DNA: TGTGCCAGCAGTTTTGGGACAGGGGGTTACCAAGAGACCCAGTACTTC.

CDR3 protein: CASSYRQGSPLHF. The CDR3 DNA is TGTGCCAGCAGTTACCGACAGGGATCGCCCCTCCACTTT. The V and J genes are TRBV6-5 and TRBJ1-6, with 7 bases that match TRBD1. Unmatched junction bases numbered 5, after V lost 2 bases and J lost 13 bases. CDR3 size: 13 residues. The germline CDR1 and CDR2 sequences are MNHEY and SVGAGI.

The genes are TRBV5-1 and TRBJ2-7; 13 nucleotides agree with TRBD2. The junction had 8 bases not matched to a gene; V was cut back by 5 bases and J by 3 bases. CDR1 and CDR2 from the germline V gene are SGHRS and YFSETQ. This CDR3 has 16 residues. The CDR3 DNA reads TGCGCCAGCAGATTGACTAGCGGGGGGTTCTTCTACGAGCAGTACTTC. It translates to CASRLTSGGFFYEQYF.